This T cell receptor (beta chain) stems from a study of blood T cell repertoires in COVID-19 (TCRdb year 2020). Context from the whole study: The collaborator samples originated in the United States, Italy and Spain and spanned the acute and convalescent phases of COVID-19. The dataset comprised deeply sampled blood TCRbeta repertoires from subjects exposed to, actively infected with, or recovered from COVID-19. The samples were drawn from two sources: the first 160 participants of the ongoing ImmuneRACE study, and 950 to 1,500 subjects contributed by 6 global collaborators. A de-identified subject ID, COVID-19 status, age in years and sex were almost always included in the sample metadata. The prospective study material was composed of cDNA or gDNA derived from T cells, B-cell-depleted T cells, or PBMCs. HLA class I and class II types, where available, came from metadata supplied by the sample provider rather than from assay-based typing. The repertoires were released in a freely available public database intended as a resource for research on the immune response to SARS-CoV-2.

Whole blood was collected in K2EDTA tubes by collaborating institutions according to the institutions' own protocols. For TCRbeta analysis, collaborators shipped samples as frozen whole blood, isolated PBMCs, or DNA extracted from either of those sample types. TCRbeta CDR3 regions were amplified from genomic DNA by means of the immunoSEQ Assay, a bias-controlled multiplex PCR. On the authors' methods: Within the assay, amplification of reference gene primers was used to estimate how many nucleated cells each sample contained. To quantify the absolute abundance of each unique TCRbeta CDR3 rearrangement, sequence reads were collapsed and filtered. For each sample, productive Simpson clonality was calculated by taking the square root of Simpson's diversity index across productive rearrangements. Here the immuneACCESS table is served through TCRdb, limited to in-frame sequences with V and J called. Missing clones are a known gap in these copies; in checked studies unresolved V genes cover under half, and the rest lacks a known reason. The DNA gave D and trimming, while V, J and clone size come from that table. Across this sample there are around 170,000 clones, with about 88% seen only once. The ten largest clones represent roughly 2.9% of the sample.

Notes on this clone: The clone's antigen remains unknown. Within one base of it there is no much larger clone, and no base qualities were kept.

General study outcomes and caveats: The amount of clinical and demographic metadata varied by source and participant and was provided uncurated.

V loses 0 bases of germline sequence and J loses 7 bases, and the interval between the two ends is 10 bases. From the germline V gene (reference sequence), CDR1 is LGHDT and CDR2 is YNNKEL. Its CDR3 holds 14 amino acids, cysteine through phenylalanine. CDR3 DNA only is kept here, 42 bases in frame from base 1. The V and J segments used are TRBV3-1 (or the pseudogene TRBV3-2) and TRBJ1-3, with the D gene call left open. This TCR derives from a woman between 25 and 40 years old with active or convalescent COVID-19. Sequencing used peripheral blood. The CDR3: CASSQDSGTNTIYF. The sequenced DNA is TGTGCCAGCAGCCAAGATAGCGGTACCAACACCATATATTTT.